This T cell receptor beta chain was sequenced during a study of T cell repertoires in cytomegalovirus infection. Study information: Public signatures in TCR beta pointed to CMV infection and matching HLA type. The study's findings and limits: Cumulative frequency of public TCR beta families picked out carriers of CMV plus the relevant HLA. HLA-C-restricted CMV-specific TCR beta clonotypes prevailed in the ex vivo response.

The CDR3 consists of 14 residues. Between the trimmed V and J ends, which lost 6 bases and 2 bases, there was a span of 11 bases. Germline V lookup: CDR1 MNHNS, CDR2 SASEGT. This clonotype was observed a few times. Its antigen is as yet unknown. TCRdb re-called the reads through MiXCR, storing one row per CDR3 protein. The sample records about 240,000 distinct CDR3 sequences, around an eighth being singletons. This receptor was taken from a human donor in good health (CMV status not recorded). Some clones in this sample may be carry-over from other donors' samples. V and J are TRBV6-1 and TRBJ1-3; weak D call: TRBD1 (5 bases). The sample was PBMCs. The CDR3 DNA follows: TGTGCCAGCAGAAAACCAGGGACTGGAAACACCATATATTTT. Encoded protein: CASRKPGTGNTIYF.